This entry lists 18 T cell receptor beta chains sequenced from one sample in a study of blood T cell repertoires in COVID-19. Profiling relied on immunoSEQ multiplex PCR, and the TCRdb table lists in-frame clones only, not all of them. In the table there are about 100,000 clones, 86% of which are singletons. The specimen sequenced was peripheral blood. These receptors were collected from an older woman in a cohort sampled during active or convalescent COVID-19.

The V gene is TRBV5-1, the J gene TRBJ1-6; a weak D match, TRBD1 (6 bases). Germline CDR1 and CDR2: SGHRS and YFSETQ. V lost 2 bases, J lost 7 bases, and 13 bases lay in between. The CDR3 is 15 amino acids. CDR3 nucleotide sequence: TGCGCCAGCAGCTTACAGGGATTTCTGAATTCACCCCTCCACTTT. Translating gives CASSLQGFLNSPLHF.

In this sample, this clone turned up once. The rearrangement uses TRBV7-2 and TRBJ1-2; D ambiguous. Deletions cut 5 bases from V and 2 bases from J, with 15 bases between. This CDR3 is built from 15 residues. The germline gives CDR1 SGHTA, CDR2 FQGNSA. This CDR3 is CASSPTSWQNYGYTF. As DNA, the CDR3 is TGTGCCAGCAGCCCAACGTCGTGGCAGAACTATGGCTACACCTTC.

There are a few counts of this clone. The chain links TRBV2 to TRBJ1-5; TRBD1 matches 7 bases. The V gene's germline CDR1 is SNHLY and CDR2 FYNNEI. The CDR3 contains 19 residues. J lost 1 base, V lost 5 bases, and 17 bases had no gene match. This chain's CDR3 is CASSFSHDRDSRSNQPQHF. The CDR3 bases are TGTGCCAGCAGTTTTTCCCACGACAGGGATAGTCGGAGCAATCAGCCCCAGCATTTT.

The chain employs TRBV7-8 and TRBJ2-5; the D is unclear. Germline CDR1 is SGHVS and CDR2 is FQNEAQ. CDR3 length: 15 amino acids. The V end lost 1 base, the J end lost 5 bases, and 14 bases lay between the germline ends. The CDR3 region is CASSLGVALWETQYF. The CDR3 DNA sequence: TGTGCCAGCAGCTTAGGCGTTGCGTTATGGGAGACCCAGTACTTC.

This clone has only a few counts. The CDR3 DNA follows: TGTGCCAGCACCCTAAGTGGTCAGGGCGGTGAAAAACTGTTTTTT. Protein product: CASTLSGQGGEKLFF. The chain combines TRBV7-6 with TRBJ1-4, with D perhaps TRBD1 (5 bases). The V gene's germline CDR1 is SGHVS and CDR2 FNYEAQ. V lost 7 bases to trimming and J lost 7 bases, with 19 bases between them. The length of the CDR3 is 15 residues.

This clone was recorded a few times. V gene TRBV7-9 combines with J gene TRBJ1-4, with D tentatively TRBD1 (5 bases). The CDR3 totals 15 residues. Per the germline V gene, CDR1 is SEHNR and CDR2 is FQNEAQ (reference sequence). Deletions cut 5 bases from V and 0 bases from J, with 10 bases between. CDR3 DNA: TGTGCCAGCAGCGGAGGGGCCGCAACTAATGAAAAACTGTTTTTT. Protein: CASSGGAATNEKLFF.

This chain uses TRBV5-1 with TRBJ2-3; possibly TRBD1 for D (5 bases). CDR3 size: 14 residues. Germline V CDR1 and CDR2: SGHRS, YFSETQ. V lost 3 bases and J 5 bases, leaving 13 bases between the germline ends. The CDR3 spells CASSYQGGGDTQYF. CDR3 sequence (DNA): TGCGCCAGCAGCTATCAGGGTGGTGGAGATACGCAGTATTTT.

CDR3 residues: CASSVALATYTDTQYF. CDR3 coding DNA: TGTGCCAGCAGCGTAGCTCTAGCGACCTACACAGATACGCAGTATTTT. The chain recombines TRBV9 with TRBJ2-3; D perhaps matches TRBD2 (6 bases). Trimming left V 0 bases short and J 2 bases short, with 13 bases between. The CDR3 runs to 16 residues. Germline V gene data show CDR1 as SGDLS and CDR2 as YYNGEE.

The chain carries TRBV11-2 and TRBJ1-1; TRBD1 matches at 10 bases. Germline-derived CDR1 and CDR2 are SGHAT and FQNNGV. Trimming cost V 4 bases and J 7 bases; bases outside gene matches: 15. This CDR3 contains 17 residues. The CDR3 DNA reads as TGTGCCAGCAGCTCAGTCGGCGGAGACAGGGGGCGAAGTGAAGCTTTCTTT. Translating gives CASSSVGGDRGRSEAFF. Together with reference TRBV11-2 and TRBJ1-1, the CDR3 gives the full variable domain: EAGVAQSPRYKIIEKRQSVAFWCNPISGHATLYWYQQILGQGPKLLIQFQNNGVVDDSQLPKDRFSAERLKGVDSTLKIQPAKLEDSAVYLCASSSVGGDRGRSEAFFGQGTRLTVV.

The chain has TRBV5-4 and TRBJ1-2, with 8 bases aligning to TRBD1. The J segment lost 4 bases and the V segment lost 2 bases, leaving 10 bases of the junction unmatched. This CDR3 region has 16 residues. Germline values: CDR1 SGHNT, CDR2 YYREEE (reference sequence). This chain's CDR3 is CASSLLDRGASYGYTF. The CDR3 bases are TGTGCCAGCAGCTTACTCGACAGGGGTGCATCCTATGGCTACACCTTC.

The gene calls are TRBV15 and TRBJ1-2, with 7 positions matching TRBD1. The CDR3 runs to 15 residues. Trimming removed 6 bases from V and 8 bases from J; junction bases left unmatched: 15. The germline V gene has CDR1 LNHNV and CDR2 YYDKDF (reference sequence). CDR3 loop: CATRDLFTGEFGYTF. The CDR3 DNA reads TGTGCCACCAGAGACCTTTTTACAGGGGAGTTCGGCTACACCTTC.

The rearrangement links TRBV6-5 to TRBJ2-1; D is uncertain. Between the trimmed V and J ends, which lost 2 bases and 4 bases, there was a span of 9 bases. Germline V gives CDR1 MNHEY, CDR2 SVGAGI. This CDR3 has 14 amino acids. CDR3 protein: CASSYTANYNEQFF. CDR3 sequence (DNA): TGTGCCAGCAGTTACACAGCAAATTACAATGAGCAGTTCTTC.

The chain links TRBV5-1 to TRBJ2-1, with 8 bases fitting TRBD2. J was trimmed by 1 base and V by 4 bases; bases with no gene match: 4. Germline loops: CDR1 SGHRS, CDR2 YFSETQ. The CDR3 is 15 amino acids. The CDR3: CASSIVAGSYNEQFF. CDR3 nucleotides: TGCGCCAGCAGCATCGTAGCGGGATCCTACAATGAGCAGTTCTTC.

The rearrangement joins TRBV29-1 to TRBJ1-1, with D unclear. V was cut by 6 bases and J by 1 base, with 15 bases left in between. This CDR3 contains 14 residues. Germline V gives CDR1 SQVTM, CDR2 ANQGSEA. DNA for the CDR3: TGCAGCGTGCTACTAACACGGGGGAACACTGAAGCTTTCTTT. This codes for CSVLLTRGNTEAFF. The full variable domain, its missing parts supplied by reference TRBV29-1 and TRBJ1-1, is SAVISQKPSRDICQRGTSLTIQCQVDSQVTMMFWYRQQPGQSLTLIATANQGSEATYESGFVIDKFPISRPNLTFSTLTVSNMSPEDSSIYLCSVLLTRGNTEAFFGQGTRLTVV.

This chain's CDR3 is CASSEARQWAGNTIYF. For the CDR3, the DNA is TGTGCCAGCAGTGAAGCGCGACAATGGGCCGGAAACACCATATATTTT. The chain employs TRBV6-1 and TRBJ1-3; D gene ambiguous. V was cut by 0 bases and J by 4 bases, with 13 bases left in between. The CDR3 runs to 16 residues. Germline-derived CDR1 and CDR2 are MNHNS and SASEGT.

This chain links TRBV14 with TRBJ2-1; 14 nucleotides line up with TRBD2. The CDR3 is 15 amino acids. Germline values: CDR1 SGHDN, CDR2 FVKESK. V was pared by 5 bases and J by 9 bases, with 6 bases of the junction left unmatched. The CDR3 here is CASSGTSGRGFEQFF. CDR3 DNA: TGTGCCAGCAGCGGGACTAGCGGGAGAGGTTTTGAGCAGTTCTTC.

This chain joins TRBV2 and TRBJ1-3, with 8 positions matching TRBD1. After removal of 8 bases from V and 0 bases from J, the junction contained 3 bases not matched to a gene. Germline V gives CDR1 SNHLY, CDR2 FYNNEI. CDR3 length: 14 residues. The CDR3 here is CASGTGTSGNTIYF. CDR3 DNA: TGTGCCAGCGGGACAGGAACCTCTGGAAACACCATATATTTT.

The V and J genes are TRBV6-4 and TRBJ2-3; the D gene is possibly TRBD1 (6 bases). Per germline, CDR1 MRHNA and CDR2 SNTAGT. Trimming removed 0 bases at V and 4 bases at J, with 11 bases between. CDR3 length equals 15 residues. CDR3 sequence (DNA): TGTGCCAGCAGTGACTCGGGGGCCGGCGCAGATACGCAGTATTTT. It codes for CASSDSGAGADTQYF.